Sequencing of this T cell receptor beta chain was carried out in a study of CD4 T cells in relation to SARS-CoV-2 and coronaviruses. CD4+ T cells from unexposed donors were obtained before the COVID-19 pandemic (2011-2018). After nine to ten days of culture, CD4+ T cells were isolated. Data came from immunoSEQ multiplex PCR; TCRdb stores just in-frame clones and leaves some out. This sample carries some 20,000 clones, approximately 82% of them seen once, and the ten largest clones take approximately 19%. Germline CDR1 and CDR2: SGHAT and FQNNGV. The CDR3 covers 14 residues. J lost 10 bases, V lost 5 bases, and 6 bases had no gene match. Details on this clone: Its antigen is unknown.

This clonotype was sampled from a human donor in good health. Sample: CD4+ T cells from PBMCs, cultured in vitro. The chain has TRBV11-2 and TRBJ2-5; TRBD2 matches 14 bases. CDR3 region: CASSVSTSGRGQYF. CDR3 nucleotides: TGTGCCAGCAGCGTCTCGACTAGCGGGAGGGGCCAGTACTTC.